A single sample gave rise to the 27 T cell receptor beta chains below, sequenced in a study of cytomegalovirus exposure and HLA in healthy donors. Assay: immunoSEQ multiplex PCR; the TCRdb copy retains only in-frame clones and omits some. The table includes 200,000 to 250,000 clones, around four fifths detected once. Sequencing was done on a sample of PBMCs. These receptors originate from a woman in her twenties or thirties in good health and CMV-seropositive.

The gene calls are TRBV27 and TRBJ2-1; no firm D call. Germline CDR1 MNHEY, CDR2 SMNVEV (reference sequence). This CDR3 is 15 amino acids long. Trimming left V 2 bases short and J 0 bases short, with 8 bases between. CDR3 nucleotides: TGTGCCAGCAGTTTAGGCCCCCCCTCCTACAATGAGCAGTTCTTC. It codes for CASSLGPPSYNEQFF.

The chain is built from TRBV4-2 and TRBJ2-7; perhaps TRBD2 as D (6 bases). The V gene lost 2 bases and the J gene lost 2 bases, with 13 bases spanning the gap. The CDR3 has 15 residues. The V gene's germline CDR1 is LGHNA and CDR2 YNFKEQ. For the CDR3, the DNA is TGTGCCAGCAGCCAATCGAGCGGGTTCACCTACGAGCAGTACTTC. It is translated as CASSQSSGFTYEQYF.

The chain is built from TRBV13 and TRBJ1-4; D perhaps matches TRBD1 (6 bases). The germline V gene has CDR1 PRHDT and CDR2 FYEKMQ (reference sequence). This CDR3 comprises 15 residues. Trimming removed 3 bases from V and 11 bases from J, with 19 bases in between. The CDR3 DNA follows: TGTGCCAGCAGCTTGGAGGGAGGGGGTTCCGGTAAACTGTTTTTT. It is translated as CASSLEGGGSGKLFF.

The chain combines TRBV6-5 with TRBJ1-2; no clear D gene. Trimming removed 6 bases from V and 3 bases from J, with 14 bases in between. The CDR3 contains 14 residues. The germline V gene encodes CDR1 MNHEY and CDR2 SVGAGI. Here the CDR3 reads CASSFGVSDYGYTF. The CDR3 nucleotides are TGTGCCAGCAGCTTCGGGGTATCGGACTATGGCTACACCTTC.

This clone came up once. The V and J genes are TRBV11-2 and TRBJ2-1; no clear D gene. V was pared by 1 base and J by 9 bases, with 7 bases between. The germline V gene has CDR1 SGHAT and CDR2 FQNNGV. The length of the CDR3 is 12 residues. CDR3 sequence reads: CASSLVGGEQFF. The CDR3 nucleotides are TGTGCCAGCAGCTTAGTTGGTGGTGAGCAGTTCTTC.

This clone is large. The rearrangement links TRBV28 to TRBJ1-2, with TRBD1 identical over 9 bases. Germline V gives CDR1 MDHEN, CDR2 SYDVKM. V gave up 4 bases and J gave up 6 bases; unmatched junction bases: 3. The CDR3 totals 13 residues. DNA of the CDR3: TGTGCCAGCAGTTGGACAGGGGCCGATGGCTACACCTTC. This encodes CASSWTGADGYTF.

The V gene is TRBV4-1, the J gene TRBJ2-1; D is uncertain. The V gene lost 3 bases and the J gene lost 0 bases, with 12 bases spanning the gap. Germline CDR1 is MGHRA and CDR2 is YSYEKL. This CDR3 has 16 residues. CDR3 sequence: CASSHRVLSSYNEQFF. CDR3 DNA: TGCGCCAGCAGCCACCGAGTACTGAGCTCCTACAATGAGCAGTTCTTC.

This clone occurred a few times. The gene calls are TRBV18 and TRBJ1-1; the D gene is possibly TRBD1 (6 bases). V shed 2 bases and J shed 0 bases, with 10 bases lying between them. Germline lookup yields CDR1 KGHSH and CDR2 LQKENI. The CDR3 runs 15 residues. DNA of the CDR3: TGTGCCAGCTCACCATTAGGGGGGGTGAACACTGAAGCTTTCTTT. Encoded protein: CASSPLGGVNTEAFF.

The V gene is TRBV7-6, the J gene TRBJ2-1; D perhaps matches TRBD2 (6 bases). The CDR3 spans 17 residues. CDR1 is SGHVS and CDR2 is FNYEAQ in the germline V gene. Trimming stripped 5 bases from V and 7 bases from J, with 24 bases between. The DNA for the CDR3 is TGTGCCAGCAGCACTCGGGAGACTAGTTTCTCCACAAATGAGCAGTTCTTC. It specifies CASSTRETSFSTNEQFF.

This clone was counted only a few times. The chain recombines TRBV7-3 with TRBJ1-1; D is undetermined. This CDR3 spans 15 amino acids. Germline V gene lookup returns CDR1 SGHTA and CDR2 FQGTGA. Trimming took 4 bases from V and 1 from J, leaving 13 bases between them. CDR3 nucleotide sequence: TGTGCCAGCAGCTCCAGTGGGAGCAGGAACACTGAAGCTTTCTTT. It encodes CASSSSGSRNTEAFF. Supplemented by reference TRBV7-3 and TRBJ1-1, the full variable domain reads GAGVSQTPSNKVTEKGKYVELRCDPISGHTALYWYRQSLGQGPEFLIYFQGTGAADDSGLPNDRFFAVRPEGSVSTLKIQRTERGDSAVYLCASSSSGSRNTEAFFGQGTRLTVV.

The chain couples TRBV30 to TRBJ2-1, with TRBD2 matching over 7 bases. Germline V gives CDR1 GTSNPN, CDR2 SVGIG (reference sequence). The CDR3 is made up of 14 amino acids. J lost 8 bases, V lost 2 bases, and 9 bases had no gene match. For the CDR3, the DNA is TGTGCCTGGAGTTCTGGCGGGAGACTCGATGAGCAGTTCTTC. Translating it yields CAWSSGGRLDEQFF.

The V call is TRBV5-1, the J call TRBJ2-2; D tentatively reads TRBD1 or TRBD2 (5 bases each). The CDR3 has 15 residues. V lost 2 bases to trimming and J lost 3 bases, with 11 bases between them. In germline, CDR1 is SGHRS, CDR2 YFSETQ. For the CDR3, the DNA is TGCGCCAGCAGCTTTTTGGGGGTCGACACCGGGGAGCTGTTTTTT. Amino acid sequence: CASSFLGVDTGELFF.

This clone turned up a few times. The J gene is TRBJ2-2, the V gene TRBV2; possible D gene TRBD1, 5 bases. Deletions cut 5 bases from V and 1 base from J, with 8 bases between. Germline CDR1 SNHLY, CDR2 FYNNEI. The CDR3 runs to 14 residues. CDR3 amino acids: CASSLRGNTGELFF. The CDR3 nucleotides read TGTGCCAGCAGTCTTAGGGGGAACACCGGGGAGCTGTTTTTT.

The chain carries TRBV6-1 and TRBJ2-6; no definite D call. This CDR3 has 15 amino acids. Germline loops: CDR1 MNHNS, CDR2 SASEGT. The germline V and J ends were trimmed by 0 bases and 2 bases, with 5 bases remaining between them. CDR3 sequence: CASSEAGTGANVLTF. DNA for the CDR3: TGTGCCAGCAGTGAAGCAGGGACTGGGGCCAACGTCCTGACTTTC.

This sequence joins TRBV10-3 and TRBJ2-7; TRBD1 matches 8 bases. Germline V CDR1 and CDR2: ENHRY, SYGVKD. The CDR3 runs 13 residues. The ends lost 7 bases at V and 6 bases at J; junction bases unmatched: 8. CDR3 bases: TGTGCCATCACGCAGGGGGCACTTCGCGAGCAGTACTTC. Protein sequence: CAITQGALREQYF.

The chain joins TRBV6-1 to TRBJ1-2, with no clear D. Per germline, CDR1 MNHNS and CDR2 SASEGT. This CDR3 region has 15 residues. V was shortened by 8 bases and J by 4 bases, with 20 bases between the two germline ends. CDR3 residues: CASSNQRAGSYGYTF. The CDR3 coding sequence is TGTGCCAGCTCAAACCAAAGGGCAGGCTCCTATGGCTACACCTTC.

The V and J genes are TRBV6-5 and TRBJ2-1; maybe TRBD2 (6 bases). The CDR3 has 15 residues. CDR1 and CDR2 from the germline V gene are MNHEY and SVGAGI. With 0 bases removed from V and 2 bases from J, the gap between germline ends came to 8 bases. The CDR3 DNA reads TGTGCCAGCAGTTACTCGGAGGGAACCTACAATGAGCAGTTCTTC. Translated, it gives CASSYSEGTYNEQFF.

V gene TRBV4-1 combines with J gene TRBJ2-3, with D possibly TRBD2 on 6 matching bases. The CDR3 has 17 residues. V was clipped by 1 base and J by 0 bases, with 14 bases between them. CDR1 MGHRA and CDR2 YSYEKL come from the germline V gene. The DNA for the CDR3 is TGCGCCAGCAGCCAAGGGCTGCGCGGGACGAGCACAGATACGCAGTATTTT. Amino acids: CASSQGLRGTSTDTQYF.

This clone appeared a few times. The V and J genes are TRBV7-8 and TRBJ1-1; D is unclear. Trimming cost V 0 bases and J 1 base, with 12 bases left between them. Per the germline V gene, CDR1 is SGHVS and CDR2 is FQNEAQ. The length of the CDR3 is 16 residues. In nucleotides, the CDR3 is TGTGCCAGCAGCTTAGCCTCGGGGATCGGGAACACTGAAGCTTTCTTT. Translation gives CASSLASGIGNTEAFF.

This chain connects TRBV5-1 to TRBJ2-7, with a possible D match to TRBD1 (6 bases). This CDR3 contains 14 residues. Trimming shortened V by 4 bases and J by 7 bases, and 18 bases separated the two germline ends. Looked up from germline, CDR1 is SGHRS and CDR2 is YFSETQ. CDR3 nucleotide sequence: TGCGCCAGCAGCACCGGACAGTCCCAGTTGGAGCAGTACTTC. This encodes CASSTGQSQLEQYF.

The chain employs TRBV15 and TRBJ2-3, with no clear D. Germline V gene lookup returns CDR1 LNHNV and CDR2 YYDKDF (reference sequence). Trimming cost V 0 bases and J 4 bases, with 11 bases left between them. The CDR3 sequence is 15 residues long. CDR3 nucleotides: TGTGCCACCAGCAGAGAAGGTCGAAAATCAGATACGCAGTATTTT. This encodes CATSREGRKSDTQYF.

The V call is TRBV5-1, the J call TRBJ2-2; D is unclear. CDR3 length: 15 amino acids. Trimming removed 0 bases from V and 0 bases from J, with 6 bases in between. Germline CDR1 is SGHRS and CDR2 is YFSETQ. The CDR3 sequence is CASSLDNANTGELFF. The CDR3, as DNA: TGCGCCAGCAGCTTGGACAACGCGAACACCGGGGAGCTGTTTTTT. The entire variable domain, with the rest obtained from reference TRBV5-1 and TRBJ2-2, is as follows: KAGVTQTPRYLIKTRGQQVTLSCSPISGHRSVSWYQQTPGQGLQFLFEYFSETQRNKGNFPGRFSGRQFSNSRSEMNVSTLELGDSALYLCASSLDNANTGELFFGEGSRLTVL.

The chain uses TRBV7-8 and TRBJ2-7, with 10 bases identical to TRBD2. V lost 3 bases to trimming and J lost 3 bases; unmatched junction nucleotides: 8. The CDR3 sequence is 16 residues long. Germline lookup yields CDR1 SGHVS and CDR2 FQNEAQ. The CDR3 reads CASSFPRASGSYEQYF. For the CDR3, the DNA is TGTGCCAGCAGCTTCCCGCGGGCTAGCGGGAGCTACGAGCAGTACTTC.

This clone occurred once. J is TRBJ2-7 and V is TRBV27; 15 nucleotides align to TRBD2. The CDR3 has 16 residues. CDR1 MNHEY and CDR2 SMNVEV come from the germline V gene (reference sequence). After removal of 6 bases from V and 2 bases from J, the junction contained 5 bases not matched to a gene. The CDR3 region has the DNA TGTGCCAGCAGAGGGACTAGCGGGAGGCTCCCCTACGAGCAGTACTTC. Protein: CASRGTSGRLPYEQYF.

The chain has TRBV5-1 and TRBJ1-2, with no clear D. The CDR3 has 16 amino acids. Between the trimmed V and J ends, which lost 7 bases and 7 bases, there was a span of 26 bases. The V gene's germline CDR1 is SGHRS and CDR2 YFSETQ. CDR3 sequence (DNA): TGCGCCAGCGGTCCCCAGCCCCTCACAGTGAGCGGTGGCTACACCTTC. It specifies CASGPQPLTVSGGYTF.

The V gene is TRBV13, the J gene TRBJ1-5; no clear D gene. Trimming cost V 0 bases and J 3 bases, with 6 bases left between them. The CDR3 has 14 residues. Germline lookup yields CDR1 PRHDT and CDR2 FYEKMQ (reference sequence). CDR3 nucleotides: TGTGCCAGCAGCTTAGGGACGATCAATCAGCCCCAGCATTTT. Translation: CASSLGTINQPQHF.

This clone was seen a single time. V usage is TRBV30 and J usage is TRBJ2-2; D is ambiguous. CDR3 length: 13 amino acids. The V end was cut by 3 bases, the J end by 3 bases, with 8 bases between. Germline V lookup: CDR1 GTSNPN, CDR2 SVGIG (reference sequence). The CDR3 region has the DNA TGTGCCTGGAGGAGATACGACACCGGGGAGCTGTTTTTT. This sequence encodes CAWRRYDTGELFF.